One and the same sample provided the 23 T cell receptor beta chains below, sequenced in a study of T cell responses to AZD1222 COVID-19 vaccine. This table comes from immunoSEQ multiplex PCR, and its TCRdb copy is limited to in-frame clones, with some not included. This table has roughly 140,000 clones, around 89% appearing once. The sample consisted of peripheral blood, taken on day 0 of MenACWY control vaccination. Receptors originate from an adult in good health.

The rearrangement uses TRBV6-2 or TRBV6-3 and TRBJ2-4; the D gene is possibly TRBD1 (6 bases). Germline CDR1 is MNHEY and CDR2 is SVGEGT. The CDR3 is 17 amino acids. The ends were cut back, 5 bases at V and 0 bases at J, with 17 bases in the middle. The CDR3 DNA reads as TGTGCCAGCAGTAAGTGGACAGAGAATCTAGCCAAAAACATTCAGTACTTC. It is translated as CASSKWTENLAKNIQYF.

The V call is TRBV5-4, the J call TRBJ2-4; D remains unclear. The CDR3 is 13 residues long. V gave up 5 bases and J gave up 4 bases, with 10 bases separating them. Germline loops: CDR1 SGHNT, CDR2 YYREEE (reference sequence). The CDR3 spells CASSPRGKNIQYF. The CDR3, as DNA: TGTGCCAGCAGTCCTAGAGGAAAAAACATTCAGTACTTC.

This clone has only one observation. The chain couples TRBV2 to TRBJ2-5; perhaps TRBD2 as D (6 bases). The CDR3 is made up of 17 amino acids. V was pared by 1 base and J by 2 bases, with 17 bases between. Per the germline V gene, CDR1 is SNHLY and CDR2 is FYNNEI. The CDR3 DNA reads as TGTGCCAGCAGTGAAGTGGCGGGTTTGGGGGGACAAGAGACCCAGTACTTC. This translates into CASSEVAGLGGQETQYF.

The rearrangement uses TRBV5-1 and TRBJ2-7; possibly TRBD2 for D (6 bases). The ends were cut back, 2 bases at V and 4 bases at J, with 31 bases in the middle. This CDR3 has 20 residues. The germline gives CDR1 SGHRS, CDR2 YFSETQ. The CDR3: CASSFLYHFGGDARPYEQYF. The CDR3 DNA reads TGCGCCAGCAGCTTCCTCTACCATTTTGGCGGGGACGCGAGACCTTACGAGCAGTACTTC.

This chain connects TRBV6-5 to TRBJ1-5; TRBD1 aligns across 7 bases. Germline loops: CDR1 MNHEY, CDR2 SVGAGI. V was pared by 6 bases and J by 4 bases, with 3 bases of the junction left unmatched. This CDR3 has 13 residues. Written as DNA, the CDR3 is TGTGCCAGCAGATTACAGGGGAATCAGCCCCAGCATTTT. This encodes CASRLQGNQPQHF.

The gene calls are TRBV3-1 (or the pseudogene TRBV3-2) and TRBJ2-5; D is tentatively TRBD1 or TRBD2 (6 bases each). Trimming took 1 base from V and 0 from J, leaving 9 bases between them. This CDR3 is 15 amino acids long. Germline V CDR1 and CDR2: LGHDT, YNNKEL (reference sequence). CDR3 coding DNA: TGTGCCAGCAGCCAAGGGAGGGGGTACCAAGAGACCCAGTACTTC. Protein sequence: CASSQGRGYQETQYF.

CDR3 bases: TGTGCCAGCAGCGTAGAAGAAGTTGAGGTCCCAGATACGCAGTATTTT. It specifies CASSVEEVEVPDTQYF. The chain has TRBV9 and TRBJ2-3, with unresolved D. The CDR3 runs to 16 residues. Trimming took off 0 bases at V and 4 bases at J, with 15 bases between the two ends. Germline V CDR1 and CDR2: SGDLS, YYNGEE.

CDR3 bases: TGTGCCAGCAGCTTGCAGGCCCCAGATACGCAGTATTTT. This codes for CASSLQAPDTQYF. The V and J genes are TRBV5-6 and TRBJ2-3; D unresolved. V lost 1 base to trimming and J lost 4 bases, with 7 bases between them. The CDR3 is 13 amino acids. Germline assignment: CDR1 SGHDT and CDR2 YYEEEE.

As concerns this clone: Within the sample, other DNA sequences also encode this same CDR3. The CDR3 DNA sequence: TGCAGTGCGAGACGTGTCTACGAGCAGTACTTC. Translated: CSARRVYEQYF. The chain recombines TRBV20-1 with TRBJ2-7, with D hard to call. Trimming shortened V by 6 bases and J by 3 bases, and 9 bases separated the two germline ends. The V gene's germline CDR1 is DFQATT and CDR2 SNEGSKA (reference sequence). This CDR3 comprises 11 residues.

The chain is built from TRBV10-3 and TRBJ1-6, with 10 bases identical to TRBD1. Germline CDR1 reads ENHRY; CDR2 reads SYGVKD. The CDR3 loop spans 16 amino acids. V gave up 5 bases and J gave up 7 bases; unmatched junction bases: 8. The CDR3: CAISPAPGQGNSPLHF. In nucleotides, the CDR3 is TGTGCCATCAGTCCAGCCCCGGGACAGGGGAATTCACCCCTCCACTTT.

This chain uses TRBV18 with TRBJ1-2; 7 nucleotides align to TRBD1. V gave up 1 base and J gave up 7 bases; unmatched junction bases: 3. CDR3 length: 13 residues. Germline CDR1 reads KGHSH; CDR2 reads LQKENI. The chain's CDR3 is CASSPQGASGYTF. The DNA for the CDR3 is TGTGCCAGCTCACCACAGGGGGCGTCTGGCTACACCTTC.

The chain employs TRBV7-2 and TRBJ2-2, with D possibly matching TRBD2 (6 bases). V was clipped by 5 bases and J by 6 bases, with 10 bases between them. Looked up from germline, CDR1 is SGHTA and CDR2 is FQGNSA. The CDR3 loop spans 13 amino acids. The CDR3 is CASSVLAAGELFF. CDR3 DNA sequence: TGTGCCAGCAGCGTACTAGCCGCCGGGGAGCTGTTTTTT.

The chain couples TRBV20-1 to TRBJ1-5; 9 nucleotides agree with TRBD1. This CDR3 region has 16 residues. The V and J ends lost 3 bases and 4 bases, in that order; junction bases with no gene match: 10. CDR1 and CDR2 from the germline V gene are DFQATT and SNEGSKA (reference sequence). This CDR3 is CSASLSRTGVNQPQHF. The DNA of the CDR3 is TGCAGTGCTAGTTTGTCCAGGACAGGGGTAAATCAGCCCCAGCATTTT.

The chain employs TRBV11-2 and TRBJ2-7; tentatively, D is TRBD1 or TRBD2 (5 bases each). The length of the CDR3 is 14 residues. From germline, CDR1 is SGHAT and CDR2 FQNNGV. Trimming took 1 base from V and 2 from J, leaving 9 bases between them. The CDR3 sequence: CASSLVPGPYEQYF. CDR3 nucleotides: TGTGCCAGCAGCTTAGTTCCGGGACCCTACGAGCAGTACTTC. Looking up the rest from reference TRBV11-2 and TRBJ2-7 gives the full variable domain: EAGVAQSPRYKIIEKRQSVAFWCNPISGHATLYWYQQILGQGPKLLIQFQNNGVVDDSQLPKDRFSAERLKGVDSTLKIQPAKLEDSAVYLCASSLVPGPYEQYFGPGTRLTVT.

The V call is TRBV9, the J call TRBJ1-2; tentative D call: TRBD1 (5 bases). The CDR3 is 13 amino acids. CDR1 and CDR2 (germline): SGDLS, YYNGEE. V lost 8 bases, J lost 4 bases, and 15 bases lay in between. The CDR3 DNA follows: TGTGCCAGTTCCACCGGGACCGGCTATGGCTACACCTTC. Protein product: CASSTGTGYGYTF.

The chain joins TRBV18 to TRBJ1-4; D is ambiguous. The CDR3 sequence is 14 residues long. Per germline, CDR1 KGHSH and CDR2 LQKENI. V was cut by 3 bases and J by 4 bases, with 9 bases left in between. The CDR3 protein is CASSPGVNNEKLFF. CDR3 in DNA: TGTGCCAGCTCACCTGGGGTTAATAATGAAAAACTGTTTTTT.

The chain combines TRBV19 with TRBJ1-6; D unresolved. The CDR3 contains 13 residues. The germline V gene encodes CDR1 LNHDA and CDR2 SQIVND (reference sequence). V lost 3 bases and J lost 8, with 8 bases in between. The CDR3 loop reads CASSIPGDSPLHF. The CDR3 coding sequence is TGTGCCAGTAGTATTCCCGGGGATTCACCCCTCCACTTT. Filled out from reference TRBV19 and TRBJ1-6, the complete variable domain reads DGGITQSPKYLFRKEGQNVTLSCEQNLNHDAMYWYRQDPGQGLRLIYYSQIVNDFQKGDIAEGYSVSREKKESFPLTVTSAQKNPTAFYLCASSIPGDSPLHFGNGTRLTVT.

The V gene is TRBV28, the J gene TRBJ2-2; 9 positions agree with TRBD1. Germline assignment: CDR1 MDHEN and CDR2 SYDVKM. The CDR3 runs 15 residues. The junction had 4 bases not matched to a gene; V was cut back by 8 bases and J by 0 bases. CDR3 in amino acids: CASGTGGANTGELFF. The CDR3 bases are TGTGCCAGCGGAACAGGGGGCGCGAACACCGGGGAGCTGTTTTTT.

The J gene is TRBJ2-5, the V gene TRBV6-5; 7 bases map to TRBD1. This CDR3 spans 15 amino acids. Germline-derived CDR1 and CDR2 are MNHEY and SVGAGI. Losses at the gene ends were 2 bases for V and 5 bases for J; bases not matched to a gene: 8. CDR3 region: CASSYKGGVGETQYF. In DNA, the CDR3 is TGTGCCAGCAGTTACAAAGGGGGCGTTGGGGAGACCCAGTACTTC.

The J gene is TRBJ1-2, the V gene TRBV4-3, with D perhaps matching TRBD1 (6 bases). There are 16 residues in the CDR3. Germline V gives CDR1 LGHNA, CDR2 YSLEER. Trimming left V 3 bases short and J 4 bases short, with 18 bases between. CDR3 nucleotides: TGCGCCAGCAGCCAGGATTCCTGGGGGGGCACCTATGGCTACACCTTC. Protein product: CASSQDSWGGTYGYTF.

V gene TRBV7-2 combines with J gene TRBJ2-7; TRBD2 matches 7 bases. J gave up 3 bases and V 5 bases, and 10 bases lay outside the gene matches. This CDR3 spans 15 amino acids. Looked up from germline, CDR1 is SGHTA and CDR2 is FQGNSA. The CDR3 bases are TGTGCCAGCAGCCCCAGCGGGACGACGGGCTACGAGCAGTACTTC. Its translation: CASSPSGTTGYEQYF.

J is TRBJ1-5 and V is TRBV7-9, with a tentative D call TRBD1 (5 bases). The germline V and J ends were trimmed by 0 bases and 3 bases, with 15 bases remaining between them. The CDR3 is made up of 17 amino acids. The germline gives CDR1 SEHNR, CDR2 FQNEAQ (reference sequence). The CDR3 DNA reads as TGTGCCAGCAGCTTAGCGCGAGGACAACCCTACAATCAGCCCCAGCATTTT. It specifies CASSLARGQPYNQPQHF.

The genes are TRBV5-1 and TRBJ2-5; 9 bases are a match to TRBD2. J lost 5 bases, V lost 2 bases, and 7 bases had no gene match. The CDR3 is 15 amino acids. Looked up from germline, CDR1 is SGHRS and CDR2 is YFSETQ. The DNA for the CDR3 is TGCGCCAGCAGCTTAACGCGGGAGGGTTGGGAGACCCAGTACTTC. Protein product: CASSLTREGWETQYF.